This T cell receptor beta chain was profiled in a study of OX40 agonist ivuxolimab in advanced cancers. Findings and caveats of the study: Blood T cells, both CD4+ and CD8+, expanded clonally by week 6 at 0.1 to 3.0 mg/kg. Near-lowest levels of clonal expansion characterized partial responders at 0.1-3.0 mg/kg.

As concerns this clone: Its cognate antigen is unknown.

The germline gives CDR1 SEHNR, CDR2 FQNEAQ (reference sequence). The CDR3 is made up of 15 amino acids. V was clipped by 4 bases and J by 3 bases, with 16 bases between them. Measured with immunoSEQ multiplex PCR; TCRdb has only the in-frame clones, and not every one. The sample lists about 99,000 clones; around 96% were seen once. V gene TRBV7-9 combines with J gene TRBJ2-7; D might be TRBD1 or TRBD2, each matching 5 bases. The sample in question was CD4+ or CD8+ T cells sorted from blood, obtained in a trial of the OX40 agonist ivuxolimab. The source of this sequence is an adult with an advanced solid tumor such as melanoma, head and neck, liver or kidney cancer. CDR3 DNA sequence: TGTGCCAGCAGCTATAGGGACCGACCGTTCTACGAGCAGTACTTC. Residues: CASSYRDRPFYEQYF.